The rows below give T cell receptor beta chains drawn from one sample of a study of CD8+ T cells in alopecia areata. The repertoire was sequenced with immunoSEQ multiplex PCR; TCRdb's copy has only in-frame clones and lacks some. The sample has 150,000 to 250,000 clones, over 45% seen once. The material was CD4+ T cells sorted from blood, obtained at week 24, from a patient treated with tofacitinib. The receptors were sampled from a human donor with alopecia areata. The CDR3 runs from the conserved cysteine through the conserved F or W. The order of the fields is V gene, D gene, J gene, clone size, CDR3 protein, CDR3 DNA. D genes are given only for firm matches. Clone size appears in some rows only: once, few, many, or a class for an expanded clone.

v_call: TRBV7-2; d_call: TRBD1; j_call: TRBJ2-1; clone_size: -; cdr3_aa: CASSLIRGQENRQFF; cdr3_nt: TGTGCCAGCAGCTTGATCCGGGGACAGGAAAATAGGCAGTTCTTC
v_call: TRBV5-4; d_call: -; j_call: TRBJ2-5; clone_size: once; cdr3_aa: CASSLSFPQETQYF; cdr3_nt: TGTGCCAGCAGCTTGAGTTTCCCCCAAGAGACCCAGTACTTC
v_call: TRBV19; d_call: TRBD2; j_call: TRBJ2-1; clone_size: few; cdr3_aa: CASSMGGSRDEQFF; cdr3_nt: TGTGCCAGTAGTATGGGGGGGAGTCGCGATGAGCAGTTCTTC
v_call: TRBV6-1; d_call: -; j_call: TRBJ1-5; clone_size: -; cdr3_aa: CASRRSPSNQPQHF; cdr3_nt: TGTGCCAGCCGTCGGAGCCCAAGCAATCAGCCCCAGCATTTT
v_call: TRBV6-1; d_call: -; j_call: TRBJ1-2; clone_size: -; cdr3_aa: CATSRRVGGYTF; cdr3_nt: TGTGCCACGTCCCGCAGGGTGGGTGGCTACACCTTC
v_call: TRBV5-8; d_call: -; j_call: TRBJ1-5; clone_size: few; cdr3_aa: CASSPGFSNQPQHF; cdr3_nt: TGTGCCAGCAGCCCGGGTTTTAGCAATCAGCCCCAGCATTTT
v_call: TRBV29-1; d_call: -; j_call: TRBJ1-1; clone_size: once; cdr3_aa: CSVEFTGRTAFF; cdr3_nt: TGCAGCGTTGAATTCACAGGGAGGACAGCTTTCTTT
v_call: TRBV19; d_call: TRBD1; j_call: TRBJ1-1; clone_size: -; cdr3_aa: CASSTTDRERKTEAFF; cdr3_nt: TGTGCCAGTAGTACCACGGACAGGGAGAGGAAAACTGAAGCTTTCTTT
v_call: TRBV7-2; d_call: TRBD1; j_call: TRBJ2-7; clone_size: -; cdr3_aa: CASSPRTGKPSYEQYF; cdr3_nt: TGTGCCAGCAGCCCTAGGACAGGGAAGCCCTCCTACGAGCAGTACTTC
v_call: TRBV7-9; d_call: -; j_call: TRBJ1-2; clone_size: few; cdr3_aa: CASSLADGQGYRVTF; cdr3_nt: TGTGCCAGCAGCTTAGCTGATGGGCAGGGCTACAGGGTCACCTTC
v_call: TRBV7-2; d_call: -; j_call: TRBJ2-7; clone_size: -; cdr3_aa: CASSFARLAYEQYF; cdr3_nt: TGTGCCAGCAGCTTCGCCCGACTCGCTTACGAGCAGTACTTC
v_call: TRBV30; d_call: -; j_call: TRBJ1-1; clone_size: -; cdr3_aa: CAWSVLQNTEAFF; cdr3_nt: TGTGCCTGGAGTGTATTACAGAACACTGAAGCTTTCTTT
v_call: TRBV29-1; d_call: -; j_call: TRBJ1-2; clone_size: -; cdr3_aa: CSVEVWGAGYGYTF; cdr3_nt: TGCAGCGTTGAAGTATGGGGGGCAGGGTATGGCTACACCTTC
v_call: TRBV7-9; d_call: -; j_call: TRBJ1-3; clone_size: few; cdr3_aa: CASSGNTIYF; cdr3_nt: TGTGCCAGCTCTGGAAACACCATATATTTT
v_call: TRBV29-1; d_call: -; j_call: TRBJ2-1; clone_size: few; cdr3_aa: CSVAPRRDNNEQFF; cdr3_nt: TGCAGCGTTGCCCCGAGGCGGGATAACAATGAGCAGTTCTTC
v_call: TRBV5-1; d_call: -; j_call: TRBJ2-5; clone_size: -; cdr3_aa: CASSLEAGPQETQYF; cdr3_nt: TGCGCCAGCAGCTTGGAGGCGGGACCTCAAGAGACCCAGTACTTC
v_call: TRBV29-1; d_call: -; j_call: TRBJ1-2; clone_size: -; cdr3_aa: CSVHRDYGYTF; cdr3_nt: TGCAGCGTTCACCGTGACTATGGCTACACCTTC
v_call: TRBV18; d_call: -; j_call: TRBJ2-2; clone_size: -; cdr3_aa: CASSPVVPGANTGELFF; cdr3_nt: TGTGCCAGCTCACCCGTTGTCCCGGGGGCGAACACCGGGGAGCTGTTTTTT
v_call: TRBV30; d_call: TRBD1; j_call: TRBJ1-2; clone_size: -; cdr3_aa: CAYYRGGYTF; cdr3_nt: TGTGCCTATTACAGGGGCGGCTACACCTTC
v_call: TRBV4-2; d_call: -; j_call: TRBJ1-4; clone_size: -; cdr3_aa: CASSQDQTGRKLFF; cdr3_nt: TGTGCCAGCAGCCAAGATCAGACAGGCAGAAAACTGTTTTTT
v_call: TRBV6-5; d_call: -; j_call: TRBJ1-2; clone_size: -; cdr3_aa: CASRMGQVYGYTF; cdr3_nt: TGTGCCAGCAGGATGGGACAAGTCTATGGCTACACCTTC
v_call: TRBV18; d_call: -; j_call: TRBJ2-5; clone_size: few; cdr3_aa: CASSDEETQYF; cdr3_nt: TGTGCCAGCTCAGACGAAGAGACCCAGTACTTC
v_call: TRBV29-1; d_call: -; j_call: TRBJ2-3; clone_size: -; cdr3_aa: CSVVRVWGTDTQYF; cdr3_nt: TGCAGCGTTGTCAGGGTATGGGGCACAGATACGCAGTATTTT
v_call: TRBV27; d_call: -; j_call: TRBJ2-7; clone_size: -; cdr3_aa: CASRNPDGHPYEQYF; cdr3_nt: TGTGCCAGCAGGAACCCAGACGGACACCCCTACGAGCAGTACTTC
v_call: TRBV4-1; d_call: -; j_call: TRBJ2-3; clone_size: once; cdr3_aa: CASSQEVTRGTDTQYF; cdr3_nt: TGCGCCAGCAGCCAAGAGGTGACCCGAGGCACAGATACGCAGTATTTT
v_call: TRBV19; d_call: -; j_call: TRBJ2-3; clone_size: many; cdr3_aa: CASSIVAGAPDTQYF; cdr3_nt: TGTGCCAGTAGTATAGTGGCAGGGGCCCCGGATACGCAGTATTTT